This TCR beta chain was sequenced in a study of blood T cell repertoires in COVID-19. Trimming pared 5 bases from V and 4 bases from J, leaving 18 bases between. This CDR3 has 16 amino acids. In germline, CDR1 is LGHNA, CDR2 YNFKEQ. Authors' data handling: The authors estimated nucleated cell counts from reference gene primer amplification. Only in-frame clones appear in the TCRdb table, and some are missing; sequencing was by immunoSEQ multiplex PCR. D and trimming were read from the DNA, whereas the V and J calls and clone size are those reported in that table. The data hold tens of thousands of clones, with about 89% observed a single time.

The receptor's source is a man aged 70 or older with active or convalescent COVID-19. The sequenced sample consisted of peripheral blood. This chain joins TRBV4-2 and TRBJ2-1, with a tentative D call TRBD1 (8 bases). For the CDR3, the DNA is TGTGCCAGCAGCGGACAGGGCGGGGGTAGGTACAATGAGCAGTTCTTC. Translating gives CASSGQGGGRYNEQFF.